This TCR beta chain is drawn from a study of beta chain features in type 1 diabetes. The CDR3 sequence is 14 residues long. Germline assignment: CDR1 SGHTA and CDR2 FQGNSA. Losses at the gene ends were 3 bases for V and 10 bases for J; bases not matched to a gene: 8. The entirety of the isolated RNA underwent reverse transcription, so expressed TCRB transcripts were sequenced. The protocol was immunoSEQ multiplex PCR, while the TCRdb copy is restricted to in-frame clones and leaves out a portion. Among 350,000 to 400,000 clones listed, approximately 16% were seen once. This clone showed up just a few times.

This clonotype was obtained from a woman aged 18-29 years in good health. Sequencing was done on a sample of naive CD4+ T cells from blood. The V and J genes are TRBV7-2 and TRBJ2-5; TRBD2 agrees at 10 bases. The CDR3 nucleotides read TGTGCCAGCAGCTTTGGGCTAGCGGGAGTGGGCCAGTACTTC. Residues: CASSFGLAGVGQYF.